This T cell receptor beta chain derives from a study of CXCR3-negative and CXCR3-positive naive CD8 T cells. Study in general: Cumulative TRB read yield was some 150 million, averaging about 1.5 +/- 0.3 million per library.

A remark on this clonotype: Its antigen remains unidentified.

The libraries of TRB cDNA were prepared using 5' RACE with UMI labels. TCRdb re-called the 5' RACE reads, yielding one record per CDR3 amino acid sequence without DNA. The sample includes roughly 90,000 distinct CDR3 sequences. Definition of naive CD8+ T cells rested on a CD45RO-CCR7+CD27+CD95- profile. Whole-study results and caveats: TRBV-TRBJ usage matched between naive CXCR3-negative and CXCR3-positive cells but not between memory cells. Each naive subset displayed comparably high diversity, whereas memory CD8+ cells displayed much lower diversity.

The sample consisted of naive CXCR3- CD8+ T cells from blood. The subset here: CD45RO-CCR7+CD27+CD95- naive CD8+ T cells lacking CXCR3 (TNR3-). This TCR came from a human donor in good health. Some clones in this sample may be carry-over from other donors' samples.

CDR3 protein: CSVTLPQNIQYF. This chain uses TRBV29-1 with TRBJ2-4; with no DNA, the TCRdb D assignment of TRBD2 cannot be verified. CDR1 and CDR2 from the germline V gene are SQVTM and ANQGSEA. The CDR3 covers 12 residues.